The rows below give T cell receptor beta chains drawn from one sample of a study of beta chain features in type 1 diabetes. Sequencing used immunoSEQ multiplex PCR; TCRdb keeps in-frame clones, though not all of them. The table records 600,000 to 700,000 clones, roughly 13% of them present only once. The sequencing input was naive CD4+ T cells from blood. These receptors were obtained from a man younger than 35 with type 1 diabetes. CDR3s include the opening cysteine and the closing phenylalanine or tryptophan. The D gene is left open where the match is weak. Size tells how often a clone was seen (once, few, many) or the class of an expanded clone, and some rows leave it out.

TGTGCCAGCAGCTCCGGGACATACCAAGAGACCCAGTACTTC,CASSSGTYQETQYF,TRBV2,NA,NA,TRBJ2-5
TGTGCCATCAGTGAGTCGACAGCATGGGGCACTGAAGCTTTCTTT,CAISESTAWGTEAFF,TRBV10-3,NA,few,TRBJ1-1
TGTGCCAGCAGACCGGGACAGGGGAACACTGAAGCTTTCTTT,CASRPGQGNTEAFF,TRBV6-5,TRBD1,few,TRBJ1-1
TGTGCCACCAGCCTATACACGCGGGGCGCGACTAATGAAAAACTGTTTTTT,CATSLYTRGATNEKLFF,TRBV15,NA,NA,TRBJ1-4
TGTGCCAGCTCTGGACAGGTAGGGAACACTGAAGCTTTCTTT,CASSGQVGNTEAFF,TRBV18,TRBD1,NA,TRBJ1-1
TGTGCCAGCAGCTTAAGTCAGAGCACAGATACGCAGTATTTT,CASSLSQSTDTQYF,TRBV7-9,NA,few,TRBJ2-3
TGTGCCACCAGCACTCCCCCCGGCCGGACTGCCATTTCCTACAATGAGCAGTTCTTC,CATSTPPGRTAISYNEQFF,TRBV15,NA,NA,TRBJ2-1
TGTGCCAGCAGCTTGGACTTTGGCTACACCTTC,CASSLDFGYTF,TRBV5-8,NA,NA,TRBJ1-2
TGCGCCAGCAGCCAAGATGCCGGAATCTCTGGAAACACCATATATTTT,CASSQDAGISGNTIYF,TRBV4-1,NA,few,TRBJ1-3
TGCGCCAGCAGCCATGGACGGGGGGCCAAGGGCACTGAAGCTTTCTTT,CASSHGRGAKGTEAFF,TRBV4-1,NA,NA,TRBJ1-1
TGTGCCAGTAGTCGCCAGGGATTACAAGAGACCCAGTACTTC,CASSRQGLQETQYF,TRBV19,NA,few,TRBJ2-5
TGTGCCAGCACCTCAGGGACGCCGAACACCGGGGAGCTGTTTTTT,CASTSGTPNTGELFF,TRBV27,NA,NA,TRBJ2-2
TGTGCCAGCGGGGGGACTAGCACAGATACGCAGTATTTT,CASGGTSTDTQYF,TRBV7-8,NA,few,TRBJ2-3
TGTGCCAGCAGCGTAGACGGTACGCAGTATTTT,CASSVDGTQYF,TRBV9,NA,few,TRBJ2-3
TGTGCCATCAGTGAAAAAGGGGGGGCCAACGTCCTGACTTTC,CAISEKGGANVLTF,TRBV10-3,NA,NA,TRBJ2-6
TGTGCCACCAGCAGGTCACAGGGGTACAGGGGCTATGGCTACACCTTC,CATSRSQGYRGYGYTF,TRBV15,TRBD1,NA,TRBJ1-2
TGTGCCAGCAGCCCCCCCCGGGGATCGGTAGATAATTCACCCCTCCACTTT,CASSPPRGSVDNSPLHF,TRBV7-9,NA,few,TRBJ1-6
TGTGCCTGGGGCAGGTCCCACGAGCAGTACTTC,CAWGRSHEQYF,TRBV30,NA,NA,TRBJ2-7
TGTGCCAGCTCACCAGCGACAGGGGAAGGCTACACCTTC,CASSPATGEGYTF,TRBV18,TRBD1,few,TRBJ1-2
TGTGCCAGCAGTTTCTTGCGGGAAACTGAAGCTTTCTTT,CASSFLRETEAFF,TRBV6-5,NA,NA,TRBJ1-1
TGTGCCAGCAGAACAGGTCCCGACCTAGGACCCCTCCACTTT,CASRTGPDLGPLHF,TRBV7-2,NA,few,TRBJ1-6
TGTGCCATCAGTGACTGGAGCCGTGGCTACACCTTC,CAISDWSRGYTF,TRBV10-3,NA,few,TRBJ1-2
TGTGCCAGCAGCCCCGGACAAAACTATGGCTACACCTTC,CASSPGQNYGYTF,TRBV7-2,NA,NA,TRBJ1-2
TGTGCCATCAGTGGTGGGGGCGCCGGGAACACTGAAGCTTTCTTT,CAISGGGAGNTEAFF,TRBV10-3,NA,few,TRBJ1-1
TGTGCCTGGAGCCCAATGACAAGCAATCAGCCCCAGCATTTT,CAWSPMTSNQPQHF,TRBV30,NA,NA,TRBJ1-5
TGTGCCAGCAGCAAACAGGGTTTTAATGAGTTC,CASSKQGFNEF,TRBV7-9,NA,few,TRBJ2-7
TGTGCCAGCAGCCAAGTGCCCCTATACGCTTTCTTT,CASSQVPLYAFF,TRBV14,NA,NA,TRBJ1-1
TGTGCCAGCTCACCCGGGACAGGGGGCGCGGAGGGCTACACCTTC,CASSPGTGGAEGYTF,TRBV18,TRBD1,NA,TRBJ1-2
TGCGCCAGCAGCCTAAGCCTGGGGAGCAATCAGCCCCAGCATTTT,CASSLSLGSNQPQHF,TRBV4-1,NA,NA,TRBJ1-5
TGTGCCAGCAGCTTAGAGGAGGAAAGCTACGAGCAGTACTTC,CASSLEEESYEQYF,TRBV7-9,NA,NA,TRBJ2-7
TGCGCCAGCAGCACTGCGGGTAGTGAGCAGTTCTTC,CASSTAGSEQFF,TRBV5-1,NA,NA,TRBJ2-1
TGTGCCAGCAGCCCCCGGAATGAGCAGTTCTTC,CASSPRNEQFF,TRBV7-2,NA,NA,TRBJ2-1
TGTGCCAGCAGACCCGGGACAGGGGAAGAGACCCAGTACTTC,CASRPGTGEETQYF,TRBV6-6,TRBD1,NA,TRBJ2-5
TGTGCCAGCAGGAGGACTAGCGGGGTCAGCTCCTACAATGAGCAGTTCTTC,CASRRTSGVSSYNEQFF,TRBV2,TRBD2,NA,TRBJ2-1
TGTGCCAGCAGCCGGCAAATGAACACTGAAGCTTTCTTT,CASSRQMNTEAFF,TRBV7-3,NA,few,TRBJ1-1
TGTGCCAGCAGCATCACTCCGGGGGAGGGGCACTATGGCTACACCTTC,CASSITPGEGHYGYTF,TRBV9,NA,few,TRBJ1-2
TGCAGCGTTGGACAGGTGAACACTGAAGCTTTCTTT,CSVGQVNTEAFF,TRBV29-1,NA,NA,TRBJ1-1
TGTGCCAGCTCCCGACTTTCAAGCGGGCAAGAGACCCAGTACTTC,CASSRLSSGQETQYF,TRBV25-1,NA,NA,TRBJ2-5
TGTGCCAGCAGACCACAGGGGAACGAGCAGTACTTC,CASRPQGNEQYF,TRBV7-9,TRBD1,NA,TRBJ2-7
TGCAGCGTCCGGGACATCGGCTCACCCCTCCACTTT,CSVRDIGSPLHF,TRBV29-1,NA,NA,TRBJ1-6
TGTGCCAGCACCCCGGGGAGCGGCTACACCTTC,CASTPGSGYTF,TRBV2,NA,few,TRBJ1-2
TGCGCCAGCAGCCAAGATCACCGGACGGACTGGAGGGTTAACTATGGCTACACCTTC,CASSQDHRTDWRVNYGYTF,TRBV4-1,NA,NA,TRBJ1-2
TGTGCCAGCAGCCGCCGACTGGCGAGCGGGGGGGCCGGAGAGACCCAGTACTTC,CASSRRLASGGAGETQYF,TRBV5-4,TRBD2,NA,TRBJ2-5
TGTGCCAGCAGCTGGAGACCCGACACCGGGGAGCTGTTTTTT,CASSWRPDTGELFF,TRBV7-8,NA,few,TRBJ2-2
TGTGCCATCAGTGAGGGGACAGCAAATGAAAAACTGTTTTTT,CAISEGTANEKLFF,TRBV10-3,TRBD1,NA,TRBJ1-4
TGTGCCAGCAGCACCCCCGGGACTAGCGGAGAGACCCAGTACTTC,CASSTPGTSGETQYF,TRBV6-6,TRBD2,few,TRBJ2-5
TGTGCCTGGAGTGTACGGGACAGGGTTACCTACGAGCAGTACTTC,CAWSVRDRVTYEQYF,TRBV30,TRBD1,NA,TRBJ2-7
TGTGCCAGCAGTCAGGGAACCGAGCAGTACTTC,CASSQGTEQYF,TRBV6-1,NA,few,TRBJ2-7
TGTGCCTGGAGTCGGACAGGGGGGCAGCCCCAGCATTTT,CAWSRTGGQPQHF,TRBV30,TRBD1,NA,TRBJ1-5
TGTGCCAGCAGCTTAGTTGGAGCGAACACCGGGGAGCTGTTTTTT,CASSLVGANTGELFF,TRBV11-2,NA,NA,TRBJ2-2
TGTGCCAGCAGCCAAGCAGAGACCGGGGAGCTGTTTTTT,CASSQAETGELFF,TRBV4-2,NA,NA,TRBJ2-2
TGCAGCGTTACTATGGACAGGGGCCAAGAGACCCAGTACTTC,CSVTMDRGQETQYF,TRBV29-1,TRBD1,NA,TRBJ2-5
TGTGCCAGCTCACCACAGGAATACGGCACTTCGAACACTGAAGCTTTCTTT,CASSPQEYGTSNTEAFF,TRBV18,NA,few,TRBJ1-1
TGCGCCAGCAGCCAACCGACCGGGACCCAGGGCCCTTATAACTATGGCTACACCTTC,CASSQPTGTQGPYNYGYTF,TRBV4-1,NA,few,TRBJ1-2
TGCGCCAGCAGCTCCCCCATGATGCAGACCCAGTACTTC,CASSSPMMQTQYF,TRBV5-1,NA,few,TRBJ2-5
TGTGCCAGTAGTGGAGCGGGGGGTAACTACGAGCAGTACTTC,CASSGAGGNYEQYF,TRBV19,TRBD2,NA,TRBJ2-7
TGTGCCAGCAGTGACTACACAGGGGACAATCAGCCCCAGCATTTT,CASSDYTGDNQPQHF,TRBV25-1,TRBD1,NA,TRBJ1-5
TGTGCCACCATTGCCGGGACAGGGGGTAGTTCACCCCTCCACTTT,CATIAGTGGSSPLHF,TRBV6-5,TRBD1,NA,TRBJ1-6
TGCGCCAGCAGCTCCGGGACCTCTGGAAACACCATATATTTT,CASSSGTSGNTIYF,TRBV5-1,NA,NA,TRBJ1-3